This TCR beta chain was captured by sequencing in a study of regulatory T cells in long-lasting Graves disease. Study findings and constraints: Accuracy was possibly reduced by small sample size.

Arm-PCR with iRepertoire HTBI primers amplified the CDR3 regions for these TCR beta libraries. TCRdb processed the multiplex PCR reads anew with MiXCR; each CDR3 protein has one entry. Of roughly 500,000 distinct CDR3 sequences in the sample, roughly 21% are singletons; the top ten hold 6.5% to 9%. As for this clonotype: Antigen specificity is unknown.

Noted time point: persistent/refractory GD, antithyroid drugs over 5 years with positive TRAb. With RNA extracted from PBMCs as input, the TCR library was made. Germline CDR1 and CDR2: DFQATT and SNEGSKA (reference sequence). The CDR3 has 11 residues. Trimming removed 3 bases from V and 5 bases from J, with 7 bases in between. The sequence came from a female donor with Graves disease. The chain has TRBV20-1 and TRBJ1-2; D gene uncertain. Sequencing used peripheral blood mononuclear cells (PBMCs), obtained when the disease was refractory, from a patient treated with antithyroid drugs. The CDR3 DNA is TGCAGTGCTAGCGAGTGGTATGGCTACACCTTC. Translated: CSASEWYGYTF.